This TCR beta chain was recorded in a study of regulatory T cells in long-lasting Graves disease. Time point noted: persistent/refractory GD, antithyroid drugs over 5 years with positive TRAb. The TCR library was made from RNA that had been extracted from PBMCs in TRIzol. The authors drew 7.5 to 10 milliliters of peripheral blood into EDTA tubes. Germline values: CDR1 MDHEN, CDR2 SYDVKM. The CDR3 has 13 residues. V shed 6 bases and J shed 5 bases, with 11 bases lying between them. Sequencing libraries for TCR beta were prepared with iRepertoire HTBI primers and Arm-PCR of CDR3 regions. One entry per CDR3 protein results from TCRdb running MiXCR on the multiplex PCR reads. The sample includes approximately 360,000 distinct CDR3 sequences, about 23% seen only once; the top ten take under 35%.

The sequence was obtained from a woman aged 40 to 55 with Graves disease. This chain uses TRBV28 with TRBJ2-1; no firm D call. This sample comprised peripheral blood mononuclear cells (PBMCs), obtained when the disease was refractory, from a patient treated with antithyroid drugs. The CDR3 nucleotides are TGTGCCAGCAGCGGGCTAACTAACAATGAGCAGTTCTTC. Residues: CASSGLTNNEQFF.